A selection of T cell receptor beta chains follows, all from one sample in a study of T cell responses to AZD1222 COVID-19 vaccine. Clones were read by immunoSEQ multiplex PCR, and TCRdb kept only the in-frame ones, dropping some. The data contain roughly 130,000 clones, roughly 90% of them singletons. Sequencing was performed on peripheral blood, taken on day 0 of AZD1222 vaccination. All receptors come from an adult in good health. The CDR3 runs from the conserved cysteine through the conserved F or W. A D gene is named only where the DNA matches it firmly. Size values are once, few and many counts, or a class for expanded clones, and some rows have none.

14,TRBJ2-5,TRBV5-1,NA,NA,TGCGCCAGCAGCTCCTTACAGGGTGGGGAGACCCAGTACTTC,CASSSLQGGETQYF
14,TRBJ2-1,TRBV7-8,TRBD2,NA,TGTGCCAGCAGCTTAGATTCCGGGAGGAATGAGCAGTTCTTC,CASSLDSGRNEQFF
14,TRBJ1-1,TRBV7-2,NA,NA,TGTGCCAGCAGCTTACCGGGGATGAGAACTGAAGCTTTCTTT,CASSLPGMRTEAFF
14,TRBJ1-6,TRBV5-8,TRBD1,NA,TGTGCCAGCAGCACCGGGACAGGGATTTCACCCCTCCACTTT,CASSTGTGISPLHF
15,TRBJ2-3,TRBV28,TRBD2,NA,TGTGCCAGCATCACCTCAGGACTAGGCGAAGATACGCAGTATTTT,CASITSGLGEDTQYF
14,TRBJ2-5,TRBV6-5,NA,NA,TGTGCCAGCAGCTACGACTGGGAGCAAGAGACCCAGTACTTC,CASSYDWEQETQYF
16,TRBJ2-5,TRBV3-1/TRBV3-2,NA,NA,TGTGCCAGCAGCCAAGCAACAGGGAGTTCGGTGGAGACCCAGTACTTC,CASSQATGSSVETQYF
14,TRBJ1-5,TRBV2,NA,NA,TGTGCCAGTACAGGGTTTGGGAGCAATCAGCCCCAGCATTTT,CASTGFGSNQPQHF
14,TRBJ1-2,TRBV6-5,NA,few,TGTGCCAGCAGTTACTCGAGGAAAGGGTATGGCTACACCTTC,CASSYSRKGYGYTF
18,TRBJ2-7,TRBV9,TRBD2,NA,TGTGCCAGCAGCGTAGGGCCGGGACTAGCGGGAGGGTCCTACGAGCAGTACTTC,CASSVGPGLAGGSYEQYF
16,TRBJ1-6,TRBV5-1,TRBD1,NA,TGCGCCAGCAGCGGCGTGACAGGGATCTATAATTCACCCCTCCACTTT,CASSGVTGIYNSPLHF
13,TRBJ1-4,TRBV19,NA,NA,TGTGCCAGTAGTTGGCAGAATAATGAAAAACTGTTTTTT,CASSWQNNEKLFF
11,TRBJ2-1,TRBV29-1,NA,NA,TGCAGCGTTGATCGACTGAATGAGCAGTTCTTC,CSVDRLNEQFF
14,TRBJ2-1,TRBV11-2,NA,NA,TGTGCCAGCAGCTTAGAGCAACCTAACAATGAGCAGTTCTTC,CASSLEQPNNEQFF
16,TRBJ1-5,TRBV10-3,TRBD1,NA,TGTGCCATCAGTGAACGAGGACAGGATAGCAATCAGCCCCAGCATTTT,CAISERGQDSNQPQHF
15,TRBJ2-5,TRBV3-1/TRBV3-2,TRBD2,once,TGTGCCAGCAGCAAAGGGCCAGCGGGAGAAGAGACCCAGTACTTC,CASSKGPAGEETQYF
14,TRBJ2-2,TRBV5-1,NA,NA,TGCGCCAGCAGCTTGGTCCGTCTTACCGGGGAGCTGTTTTTT,CASSLVRLTGELFF
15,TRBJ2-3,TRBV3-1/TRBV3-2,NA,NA,TGTGCCAGCAGCCAAGAGGGCAGAGCCACAGATACGCAGTATTTT,CASSQEGRATDTQYF
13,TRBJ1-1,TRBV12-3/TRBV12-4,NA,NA,TGTGCCAGCAGGACAGAAATGAACACTGAAGCTTTCTTT,CASRTEMNTEAFF
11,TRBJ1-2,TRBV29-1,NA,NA,TGCAGCGTGCGGCAGGGACAAGGCTACACCTTC,CSVRQGQGYTF
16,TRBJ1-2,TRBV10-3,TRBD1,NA,TGTGCCATCAGTGGGAGTCCCGGGACAGGGGACCATGGCTACACCTTC,CAISGSPGTGDHGYTF
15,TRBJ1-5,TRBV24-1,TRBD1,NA,TGTGCCACCAGTGACGTGGGACAGGGAGATCAGCCCCAGCATTTT,CATSDVGQGDQPQHF
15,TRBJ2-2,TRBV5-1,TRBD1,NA,TGCGCCAGCAGCTCGAGGACAGGGGACACCGGGGAGCTGTTTTTT,CASSSRTGDTGELFF
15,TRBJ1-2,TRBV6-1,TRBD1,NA,TGTGCCAGCAGTGAAGCGACGGGACAGTTCTATGGCTACACCTTC,CASSEATGQFYGYTF
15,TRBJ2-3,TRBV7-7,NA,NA,TGTGCCAGCAGCTTAAGGGGCGGAGATGCAGATACGCAGTATTTT,CASSLRGGDADTQYF
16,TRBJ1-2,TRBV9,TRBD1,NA,TGTGCCAGCAGCGTAGAAGGACAGGGGGCTACCTATGGCTACACCTTC,CASSVEGQGATYGYTF
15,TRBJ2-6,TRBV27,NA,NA,TGTGCCAGCAGGACTCCGGCCTCTGGGGCCAACGTCCTGACTTTC,CASRTPASGANVLTF
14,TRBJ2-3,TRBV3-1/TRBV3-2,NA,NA,TGTGCCAGCAGCAAGGGGGTAGACACAGATACGCAGTATTTT,CASSKGVDTDTQYF
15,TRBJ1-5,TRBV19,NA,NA,TGTGCCAGTAGTATAGGAGGGGGTATGAATCAGCCCCAGCATTTT,CASSIGGGMNQPQHF